This TCR beta chain was identified in a study of OX40 agonist ivuxolimab in advanced cancers. Study-wide context: The patients received ivuxolimab by intravenous route every 2 weeks at 0.01 to 10 mg/kg. Study-wide results and caveats: Low normalized clonal expansion also occurred in some nonresponding patients.

As for this clone: Its antigen is unknown.

Prior autoimmune disease or systemic immunosuppression barred patients. This table comes from immunoSEQ multiplex PCR, and its TCRdb copy is limited to in-frame clones, with some not included. The sample holds about 94,000 clones, around 86% seen once. The receptor was derived from an adult with an advanced solid tumor such as melanoma, head and neck, liver or kidney cancer. The source was CD4+ or CD8+ T cells sorted from blood, collected in a trial of the OX40 agonist ivuxolimab.

CDR3: CASSMGQGTYNEQFF. In DNA form, the CDR3 reads TGTGCCAGCAGTATGGGTCAGGGGACCTACAATGAGCAGTTCTTC. The V gene is TRBV27, the J gene TRBJ2-1, with D possibly TRBD1 on 6 matching bases. The CDR3 is 15 amino acids. Germline loops: CDR1 MNHEY, CDR2 SMNVEV (reference sequence). Trimming cost V 5 bases and J 2 bases, with 13 bases left between them.